Below are 2 T cell receptor beta chains sequenced from a single sample in a study of T cell clonality in common variable immunodeficiency. General study findings and limits: Common variable immunodeficiency TCR beta sequences reportedly had fewer deletions and N-nucleotide insertions.

The assay was immunoSEQ multiplex PCR, and TCRdb's table has in-frame clones only and misses some. The specimen has about 33,000 clones, none found just once. What these receptors recognize is not known. The sample was peripheral blood mononuclear cells. These receptors came from a human donor with common variable immunodeficiency.

Of note for this clone: The read halts 3 residues ahead of the CDR3 end, with the missing end drawn from the germline J gene. This rearrangement joins TRBV30 to TRBJ2-2; 11 bases line up with TRBD2. Germline trimming cut 4 bases from V and 5 bases from J; bases unmatched to any gene: 9. Looked up from germline, CDR1 is GTSNPN and CDR2 is SVGIG (reference sequence). This CDR3 contains 16 residues. This CDR3 reads CAWTQLAGDGTGELFF. The sequenced CDR3 bases are TGTGCCTGGACTCAACTAGCGGGGGATGGAACCGGGGAG.

This clone qualifies as medium-sized. The CDR3 extends 3 residues past the end of the read, so its final part is completed from the germline J gene. This sequence joins TRBV20-1 and TRBJ2-5, with D tentatively TRBD1 (5 bases). Per the germline V gene, CDR1 is DFQATT and CDR2 is SNEGSKA (reference sequence). With 7 bases removed from V and 1 base from J, the gap between germline ends came to 7 bases. This CDR3 is 11 amino acids long. The covered CDR3 bases are TGCAGTGGACAGATCCAAGAGACC. Residues: CSGQIQET. The full CDR3 protein is CSGQIQETQYF.